This T cell receptor beta chain appears in the sequencing data of a study of blood T cell repertoires in COVID-19. Overall study: From the United States, Italy and Spain came samples of acute and convalescent COVID-19. T cells, B-cell-depleted T cells, or PBMCs supplied cDNA or gDNA.

Libraries were prepared by immunoSEQ multiplex PCR; TCRdb keeps only in-frame clonotypes and omits some of them. The sample lists roughly 220,000 clones, about 91% occurring once. Participant reports of clinical history set cohort assignment. This receptor was obtained from a woman aged 45-59 years with acute COVID-19. The sample consisted of PBMCs or T cells enriched from blood (not recorded which).

In nucleotides, the CDR3 is TGCGCCAGCAGCCTCACCGCACAGGGGAACTATGGCTACACCTTC. Encoded protein: CASSLTAQGNYGYTF. The V call is TRBV5-1, the J call TRBJ1-2, with TRBD1 matching 7 bases. The J segment lost 2 bases and the V segment lost 4 bases, leaving 8 bases of the junction unmatched. Germline-derived CDR1 and CDR2 are SGHRS and YFSETQ. CDR3 length: 15 residues.